This entry concerns a single T cell receptor (beta chain). TCRdb's copy holds only in-frame clones and misses some; the assay was immunoSEQ multiplex PCR. The table shows hundreds of thousands of clones, with roughly 90% occurring only once. The data were taken from a study of shared T cell receptors in the human thymus. The length of the CDR3 is 13 residues. Trimming removed 4 bases from V and 1 base from J, with 8 bases in between. Germline CDR1 is SGHRS and CDR2 is YFSETQ. This sample was also put to use in a study of human thymus T cells.

This receptor was identified in a boy in the first two years of life with a congenital heart defect. J is TRBJ2-5 and V is TRBV5-1; no clear D. Specimen: thymocytes. The CDR3, as DNA: TGCGCCAGCAGCCCACTCCCCCAAGAGACCCAGTACTTC. Translated, it gives CASSPLPQETQYF.